This T cell receptor (beta chain) was obtained from a study of blood T cell repertoires in COVID-19. The CDR3 is 14 residues long. Germline V gene data show CDR1 as SGHKS and CDR2 as YYEKEE (reference sequence). V lost 4 bases, J lost 7 bases, and 4 bases stayed unmatched. Here immunoSEQ multiplex PCR was the method, and the copy in TCRdb shows in-frame clones only, minus some. The sample yields about 140,000 clones, approximately 90% seen once. The rearrangement uses TRBV5-5 and TRBJ1-4; 10 positions agree with TRBD1. The sequenced sample was peripheral blood. The sequence came from a human donor in a cohort sampled during active COVID-19. This CDR3 reads CASSDRGRGEKLFF. The CDR3 region has the DNA TGTGCCAGCAGCGACAGGGGGCGAGGTGAAAAACTGTTTTTT.